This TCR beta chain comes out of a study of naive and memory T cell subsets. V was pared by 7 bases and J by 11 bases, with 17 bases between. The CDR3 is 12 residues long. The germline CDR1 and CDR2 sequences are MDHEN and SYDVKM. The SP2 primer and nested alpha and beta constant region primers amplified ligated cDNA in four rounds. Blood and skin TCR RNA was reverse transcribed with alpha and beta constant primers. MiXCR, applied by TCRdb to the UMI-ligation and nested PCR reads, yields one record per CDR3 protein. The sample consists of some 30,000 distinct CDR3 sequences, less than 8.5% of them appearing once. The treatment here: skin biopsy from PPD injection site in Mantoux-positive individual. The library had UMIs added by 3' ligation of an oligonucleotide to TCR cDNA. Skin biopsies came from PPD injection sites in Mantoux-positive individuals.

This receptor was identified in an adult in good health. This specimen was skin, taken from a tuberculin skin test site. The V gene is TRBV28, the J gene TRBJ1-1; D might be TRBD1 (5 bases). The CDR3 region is CASTPPGREAFF. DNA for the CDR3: TGTGCCAGCACTCCCCCGGGCAGGGAGGCTTTCTTT.